Listed here are 23 T cell receptor beta chains from one sample, sequenced in a study of cytomegalovirus exposure and HLA in healthy donors. PCR amplification relied on 60 Vbeta primers (plus 13 Jbeta primers). Here immunoSEQ multiplex PCR was the method, and the copy in TCRdb shows in-frame clones only, minus some. The sample consists of over 150,000 clones, roughly 89% of them appearing once. The sample comprised PBMCs. The receptors derive from a woman younger than 45 in good health and CMV-seronegative.

The chain is built from TRBV18 and TRBJ2-7; D perhaps matches TRBD1 (6 bases). The CDR3 runs to 13 residues. V lost 4 bases to trimming and J lost 3 bases, with 10 bases between them. Germline V gives CDR1 KGHSH, CDR2 LQKENI. The CDR3 region is CASSRDINYEQYF. In nucleotides, the CDR3 is TGTGCCAGCTCACGGGACATAAACTACGAGCAGTACTTC.

The chain recombines TRBV6-1 with TRBJ2-7; 7 nucleotides line up with TRBD2. V trimming: 7 bases; J trimming: 5 bases; junction bases outside the gene matches: 14. This CDR3 is 15 amino acids long. Germline V CDR1 and CDR2: MNHNS, SASEGT. The CDR3 sequence is CASTPLRGNSDEQYF. DNA of the CDR3: TGTGCCAGCACCCCCTTGCGGGGGAATAGTGACGAGCAGTACTTC.

The chain carries TRBV7-2 and TRBJ2-1; TRBD2 matches at 9 bases. CDR1 is SGHTA and CDR2 is FQGNSA in the germline V gene. The CDR3 runs 17 residues. V lost 1 base, J lost 7 bases, and 11 bases stayed unmatched. The CDR3, as DNA: TGTGCCAGCAGCTTAGGAGGTAGCGGGGGTCTCAGGAATGAGCAGTTCTTC. It translates to CASSLGGSGGLRNEQFF.

The CDR3 protein is CASSEYWLAAADTQYF. The CDR3, as DNA: TGTGCCAGCAGTGAATATTGGCTAGCGGCTGCAGATACGCAGTATTTT. The chain recombines TRBV25-1 with TRBJ2-3; 7 bases align to TRBD2. This CDR3 comprises 16 residues. The J segment lost 4 bases and the V segment lost 0 bases, leaving 7 bases of the junction unmatched. Germline CDR1 MGHDK, CDR2 SYGVNS.

The rearrangement uses TRBV19 and TRBJ2-3; 9 positions agree with TRBD2. The V gene end was trimmed by 5 bases and the J gene end by 4 bases; junction bases not matched to a gene: 7. The CDR3 sequence is 15 residues long. Germline CDR1 reads LNHDA; CDR2 reads SQIVND (reference sequence). The CDR3, as DNA: TGTGCCAGTAGTCGCCCCGCGGGGGGGCCAGATACGCAGTATTTT. Translating it yields CASSRPAGGPDTQYF. The full variable domain, in which reference TRBV19 and TRBJ2-3 provide the parts outside the CDR3, is DGGITQSPKYLFRKEGQNVTLSCEQNLNHDAMYWYRQDPGQGLRLIYYSQIVNDFQKGDIAEGYSVSREKKESFPLTVTSAQKNPTAFYLCASSRPAGGPDTQYFGPGTRLTVL.

The rearrangement links TRBV27 to TRBJ1-4; a weak D match, TRBD1 (6 bases). V was pared by 5 bases and J by 7 bases, with 14 bases between. Germline V gene sequence: CDR1 MNHEY, CDR2 SMNVEV (reference sequence). The CDR3 length is 14 residues. CDR3: CASSRTVASEKLFF. Written as DNA, the CDR3 is TGTGCCAGCAGTCGGACAGTCGCCTCTGAAAAACTGTTTTTT.

This chain connects TRBV19 to TRBJ1-1; 7 positions agree with TRBD1. The CDR3 spans 15 residues. Looked up from germline, CDR1 is LNHDA and CDR2 is SQIVND (reference sequence). The trim removed 8 bases at V and 0 bases at J, leaving 9 bases unmatched. CDR3 sequence reads: CASGQEPAMNTEAFF. In DNA form, the CDR3 reads TGTGCCAGTGGACAGGAGCCAGCCATGAACACTGAAGCTTTCTTT.

Only a few counts were recorded for this clone. The chain recombines TRBV9 with TRBJ1-5; 7 nucleotides align to TRBD1. Germline trimming cut 7 bases from V and 4 bases from J; bases unmatched to any gene: 8. Per germline, CDR1 SGDLS and CDR2 YYNGEE. The CDR3 consists of 14 residues. The CDR3 region has the DNA TGTGCCAGCGCAGGGGCAGGGGGGAATCAGCCCCAGCATTTT. The encoded protein is CASAGAGGNQPQHF.

This clone appeared once. The chain is built from TRBV29-1 and TRBJ2-5, with TRBD2 as a possible D gene (7 bases). The last part of the DNA fits TRBJ2-7 better; the J call may be wrong. CDR1 is SQVTM and CDR2 is ANQGSEA in the germline V gene. The CDR3 has 15 amino acids. CDR3: CSVGGPGVSGYEQYF. The CDR3 DNA sequence: TGCAGCGTAGGGGGACCAGGGGTTAGCGGGTACGAGCAGTACTTC.

V is TRBV2 and J is TRBJ2-7, with D unclear. The CDR3 runs to 11 residues. Germline lookup yields CDR1 SNHLY and CDR2 FYNNEI. The V and J ends lost 8 bases and 3 bases respectively, with 8 bases between them. CDR3 bases: TGTGCCAGCGGTCGGTTCTACGAGCAGTACTTC. Its translation is CASGRFYEQYF.

This chain uses TRBV19 with TRBJ1-5; 7 bases line up with TRBD1. The J segment lost 2 bases and the V segment lost 5 bases, leaving 6 bases of the junction unmatched. This CDR3 is 15 amino acids long. In germline, CDR1 is LNHDA, CDR2 SQIVND (reference sequence). This CDR3 reads CASSQHQGGNQPQHF. The CDR3 DNA reads TGTGCCAGTAGTCAGCACCAGGGGGGCAATCAGCCCCAGCATTTT.

The CDR3 DNA is TGCGCCAGCAGCCAAGATTTGACAGGGGCTGGAAACACCATATATTTT. Translated: CASSQDLTGAGNTIYF. This chain links TRBV4-3 with TRBJ1-3, with 8 bases that match TRBD1. After removal of 0 bases from V and 2 bases from J, the junction contained 3 bases not matched to a gene. The CDR3 covers 16 residues. CDR1 is LGHNA, CDR2 YSLEER, per germline.

This CDR3 reads CASSLGSGTRNSPLHF. CDR3 nucleotide sequence: TGCGCCAGCAGCTTGGGCTCCGGGACACGGAATTCACCCCTCCACTTT. V and J are TRBV5-1 and TRBJ1-6, with D possibly being TRBD1 (6 bases). Germline CDR1 SGHRS, CDR2 YFSETQ. V lost 0 bases and J lost 7, with 14 bases in between. CDR3 length: 16 amino acids.

Points on this clone: Other DNA sequences within the sample encode an identical CDR3. CDR3 region: CASSPGTGGNQPQHF. The CDR3 coding sequence is TGTGCCAGCTCCCCCGGGACAGGGGGCAATCAGCCCCAGCATTTT. V is TRBV18 and J is TRBJ1-5; 10 nucleotides line up with TRBD1. This CDR3 is 15 amino acids long. Germline V gene data show CDR1 as KGHSH and CDR2 as LQKENI. The junction had 4 bases not matched to a gene; V was cut back by 6 bases and J by 2 bases. Full variable domain (rest looked up from reference TRBV18 and TRBJ1-5): NAGVMQNPRHLVRRRGQEARLRCSPMKGHSHVYWYRQLPEEGLKFMVYLQKENIIDESGMPKERFSAEFPKEGPSILRIQQVVRGDSAAYFCASSPGTGGNQPQHFGDGTRLSIL.

The V call is TRBV5-1, the J call TRBJ2-5; the match to TRBD2 covers 7 bases. The J call is uncertain, as TRBJ2-7 better fits the DNA end. Germline loops: CDR1 SGHRS, CDR2 YFSETQ. The CDR3 contains 16 residues. CDR3 residues: CASSSGGMGSAYEQYF. CDR3 in DNA: TGCGCCAGCAGCTCGGGGGGTATGGGCTCAGCCTACGAGCAGTACTTC.

The sample holds a few counts of this clone. V and J are TRBV6-8 and TRBJ2-7, with D tentatively TRBD2 (7 bases). Trimming took 4 bases from V and 7 from J, leaving 17 bases between them. The CDR3 sequence is 14 residues long. Per the germline V gene, CDR1 is MNHGY and CDR2 is SAAAGT. CDR3 DNA: TGTGCCAGCAGTTGGGGGGGGGCTCGGCGGGAGCAGTACTTC. Translated, it gives CASSWGGARREQYF.

This chain joins TRBV7-2 and TRBJ2-3, with D maybe TRBD1 (5 bases). CDR3 length: 14 residues. Trimming shortened V by 2 bases and J by 0 bases, and 6 bases separated the two germline ends. Germline CDR1 SGHTA, CDR2 FQGNSA. CDR3 nucleotide sequence: TGTGCCAGCAGCTTATACAGGAGCACAGATACGCAGTATTTT. Protein sequence: CASSLYRSTDTQYF.

The genes are TRBV5-8 and TRBJ1-2; TRBD1 might be the D (5 bases). Per germline, CDR1 SGHTS and CDR2 YDEGEE. The CDR3 length is 12 residues. The V end was cut by 7 bases, the J end by 4 bases, with 11 bases between. CDR3 in amino acids: CASGGGSYGYTF. The CDR3 nucleotides read TGTGCCAGCGGGGGGGGTAGCTATGGCTACACCTTC.

This chain connects TRBV27 to TRBJ2-7; the D gene is possibly TRBD1 (6 bases). This CDR3 region has 15 residues. CDR1 is MNHEY, CDR2 SMNVEV, per germline (reference sequence). V gave up 5 bases and J gave up 3 bases, with 17 bases separating them. In DNA form, the CDR3 reads TGTGCCAGCAGTCCTTTAGGGGGACCCGACTACGAGCAGTACTTC. It encodes CASSPLGGPDYEQYF.

This rearrangement joins TRBV5-1 to TRBJ2-5; 9 bases line up with TRBD1. The J call is uncertain, as TRBJ2-7 better fits the DNA end. The germline V gene has CDR1 SGHRS and CDR2 YFSETQ. There are 15 residues in the CDR3. CDR3 region: CASSPSGTGTYEQYF. In DNA form, the CDR3 reads TGCGCCAGCAGTCCCTCCGGGACAGGGACCTACGAGCAGTACTTC.

The chain recombines TRBV5-4 with TRBJ2-7; 8 nucleotides match TRBD1. CDR1 SGHNT and CDR2 YYREEE come from the germline V gene (reference sequence). The J segment lost 4 bases and the V segment lost 3 bases, leaving 6 bases of the junction unmatched. The CDR3 sequence is 14 residues long. CDR3 in amino acids: CASSSGQGRYEQYF. The DNA of the CDR3 is TGTGCCAGCAGCTCCGGACAGGGTAGATACGAGCAGTACTTC.

As concerns this clone: One junction end does not reproduce the germline sequence, and a read error may be involved. Other DNA sequences within the sample encode an identical CDR3. The J gene is TRBJ2-3, the V gene TRBV9; TRBD2 matches 9 bases. The CDR3 contains 16 residues. CDR1 is SGDLS, CDR2 YYNGEE, per germline. The CDR3 coding sequence is TGTGCTAGCAGCGTAGAGGATCGGAGCGGGGGGGATACGCAGTATTTT. It is translated as CASSVEDRSGGDTQYF.

This clone appeared once. Distinct nucleotide sequences in the sample also encode this CDR3. V usage is TRBV28 and J usage is TRBJ2-7; 7 bases line up with TRBD2. The junction had 14 bases not matched to a gene; V was cut back by 8 bases and J by 4 bases. The germline V gene has CDR1 MDHEN and CDR2 SYDVKM. The CDR3 extends over 15 amino acids. CDR3 sequence reads: CASGLRGRVLYEQYF. The CDR3 DNA is TGTGCCAGCGGCCTCCGGGGGAGGGTGTTATACGAGCAGTACTTC. Based on the CDR3 plus reference TRBV28 and TRBJ2-7, the full variable domain is DVKVTQSSRYLVKRTGEKVFLECVQDMDHENMFWYRQDPGLGLRLIYFSYDVKMKEKGDIPEGYSVSREKKERFSLILESASTNQTSMYLCASGLRGRVLYEQYFGPGTRLTVT.